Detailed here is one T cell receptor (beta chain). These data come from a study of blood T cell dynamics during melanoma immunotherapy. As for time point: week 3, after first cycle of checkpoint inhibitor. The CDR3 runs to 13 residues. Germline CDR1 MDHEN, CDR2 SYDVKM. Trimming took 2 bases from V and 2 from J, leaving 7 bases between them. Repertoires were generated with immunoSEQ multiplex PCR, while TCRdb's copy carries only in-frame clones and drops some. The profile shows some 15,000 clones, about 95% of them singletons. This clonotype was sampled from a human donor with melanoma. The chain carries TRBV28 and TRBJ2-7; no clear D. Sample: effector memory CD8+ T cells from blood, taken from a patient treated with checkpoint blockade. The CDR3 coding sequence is TGTGCCAGCAGTTTAGTACAGCCCTACGAGCAGTACTTC. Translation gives CASSLVQPYEQYF.